These 5 T cell receptor beta chains came from one sample sequenced in a study of T cell responses to AZD1222 COVID-19 vaccine. Measured with immunoSEQ multiplex PCR; TCRdb has only the in-frame clones, and not every one. This sample has about 120,000 clones, with about 86% found just once. This specimen consisted of peripheral blood, obtained on day 0 of AZD1222 vaccination. The receptors derive from an adult in good health.

The chain carries TRBV18 and TRBJ1-1; D is ambiguous. Germline CDR1 is KGHSH and CDR2 is LQKENI. V gave up 2 bases and J gave up 2 bases, with 9 bases separating them. CDR3 size: 14 residues. The chain's CDR3 is CASSPGKQNTEAFF. The CDR3 nucleotides are TGTGCCAGCTCACCAGGGAAACAAAACACTGAAGCTTTCTTT.

The V gene is TRBV23-1, the J gene TRBJ1-1, with unresolved D. TRBV23-1 is an ORF for which the function is uncertain. V dropped 0 bases and J dropped 6 bases, with 8 bases sitting between them. The CDR3 consists of 13 residues. DNA for the CDR3: TGCGCCAGCAGTCAATCGGTAAAGCCTGAAGCTTTCTTT. Encoded protein: CASSQSVKPEAFF.

In DNA form, the CDR3 reads TGCGCCAGCAGTGTTGGCAGAGTCGAAGGAAACACCATATATTTT. It translates to CASSVGRVEGNTIYF. The rearrangement uses TRBV10-2 and TRBJ1-3; no firm D call. This CDR3 contains 15 residues. Germline V lookup: CDR1 WSHSY, CDR2 SAAADI. V lost 4 bases and J 4 bases, leaving 14 bases between the germline ends.

The count of this clone is one. The genes are TRBV30 and TRBJ1-1, with 7 bases fitting TRBD1. Germline values: CDR1 GTSNPN, CDR2 SVGIG (reference sequence). Trimming removed 2 bases from V and 4 bases from J; junction bases left unmatched: 7. This CDR3 spans 14 amino acids. The CDR3: CAWSFDRVATEAFF. Here the CDR3 DNA reads TGTGCCTGGAGTTTCGACAGGGTGGCCACTGAAGCTTTCTTT.

This chain joins TRBV10-3 and TRBJ1-2; D not certain. Trimming cost V 7 bases and J 6 bases, with 15 bases left between them. Looked up from germline, CDR1 is ENHRY and CDR2 is SYGVKD. This CDR3 comprises 13 residues. CDR3 residues: CAIIGQETHGYTF. DNA of the CDR3: TGTGCCATCATTGGTCAGGAGACGCATGGCTACACCTTC.